A single sample gave rise to the 17 T cell receptor beta chains below, sequenced in a study of blood T cell repertoires in COVID-19. This table comes from immunoSEQ multiplex PCR, and its TCRdb copy is limited to in-frame clones, with some not included. The sample has approximately 300,000 clones, 65% to 90% seen once. The sample comprised PBMCs or T cells enriched from blood (not recorded which). Receptors originate from a woman younger than 30 who had recovered from COVID-19.

The chain uses TRBV27 and TRBJ2-7; TRBD1 aligns across 9 bases. This CDR3 comprises 14 residues. Germline CDR1 MNHEY, CDR2 SMNVEV (reference sequence). The V and J ends lost 4 bases and 4 bases, in that order; junction bases with no gene match: 5. CDR3 region: CASSSGTGQYEQYF. CDR3 nucleotides: TGTGCCAGCAGTTCAGGGACAGGGCAATACGAGCAGTACTTC.

This clone was observed a handful of times. V is TRBV5-4 and J is TRBJ1-4, with no clear D. The CDR3 length is 13 residues. Germline V gene data show CDR1 as SGHNT and CDR2 as YYREEE (reference sequence). Trimming shortened V by 2 bases and J by 0 bases, and 2 bases separated the two germline ends. CDR3 in amino acids: CASSFSTNEKLFF. In nucleotides, the CDR3 is TGTGCCAGCAGCTTCTCAACTAATGAAAAACTGTTTTTT.

J is TRBJ2-1 and V is TRBV5-1; a weak D match, TRBD1 (5 bases). CDR1 is SGHRS, CDR2 YFSETQ, per germline. The CDR3 length is 15 residues. Between the trimmed V and J ends, which lost 4 bases and 5 bases, there was a span of 16 bases. The CDR3 here is CASSVTGAGDNEQFF. The CDR3 DNA follows: TGCGCCAGCAGCGTCACTGGGGCAGGAGACAATGAGCAGTTCTTC.

V gene TRBV18 combines with J gene TRBJ2-2; 8 bases match TRBD1. Germline CDR1 KGHSH, CDR2 LQKENI. This CDR3 has 14 residues. V trimming: 5 bases; J trimming: 5 bases; junction bases outside the gene matches: 4. CDR3 amino acids: CASSKTGETGELFF. CDR3 bases: TGTGCCAGCTCAAAGACAGGGGAAACCGGGGAGCTGTTTTTT. Complete variable domain (other parts from reference TRBV18 and TRBJ2-2): NAGVMQNPRHLVRRRGQEARLRCSPMKGHSHVYWYRQLPEEGLKFMVYLQKENIIDESGMPKERFSAEFPKEGPSILRIQQVVRGDSAAYFCASSKTGETGELFFGEGSRLTVL.

The rearrangement uses TRBV2 and TRBJ2-2; the match to TRBD2 covers 10 bases. This CDR3 has 15 residues. The V gene end was trimmed by 6 bases and the J gene end by 1 base; junction bases not matched to a gene: 2. Germline V CDR1 and CDR2: SNHLY, FYNNEI. CDR3 sequence (DNA): TGTGCCAGCAGCGGACTAGCGGTGAACACCGGGGAGCTGTTTTTT. Amino acid sequence: CASSGLAVNTGELFF. Full variable domain (remainder filled in from reference TRBV2 and TRBJ2-2): EPEVTQTPSHQVTQMGQEVILRCVPISNHLYFYWYRQILGQKVEFLVSFYNNEISEKSEIFDDQFSVERPDGSNFTLKIRSTKLEDSAMYFCASSGLAVNTGELFFGEGSRLTVL.

The chain uses TRBV2 and TRBJ1-5; 8 bases line up with TRBD1. The junction had 14 bases not matched to a gene; V was cut back by 5 bases and J by 5 bases. The CDR3 sequence is 17 residues long. The germline V gene has CDR1 SNHLY and CDR2 FYNNEI. DNA of the CDR3: TGTGCCAGCAGTAAACGGGAAACAGGGGGGACAGATCAGCCCCAGCATTTT. This gives the protein CASSKRETGGTDQPQHF.

The chain combines TRBV12-3 or TRBV12-4 with TRBJ1-2, with a weak D call TRBD1 (5 bases). The CDR3 has 12 residues. V was shortened by 6 bases and J by 4 bases, with 9 bases between the two germline ends. The CDR3 DNA reads as TGTGCCAGCAGCCACGACAGCTATGGCTACACCTTC. Its protein product is CASSHDSYGYTF.

The chain couples TRBV7-9 to TRBJ2-1, with 8 bases fitting TRBD1. The CDR3 spans 17 residues. V trimming: 5 bases; J trimming: 1 base; junction bases outside the gene matches: 10. Per the germline V gene, CDR1 is SEHNR and CDR2 is FQNEAQ (reference sequence). The CDR3 bases are TGTGCCAGCAGCGACAGCACAGGGGGGACGTCCTACAATGAGCAGTTCTTC. Translating it yields CASSDSTGGTSYNEQFF.

The V call is TRBV7-3, the J call TRBJ1-2, with D hard to call. V lost 5 bases to trimming and J lost 0 bases, with 7 bases between them. The germline V gene encodes CDR1 SGHTA and CDR2 FQGTGA. The CDR3 loop spans 13 amino acids. The CDR3 region is CASSPGSNYGYTF. The DNA of the CDR3 is TGTGCCAGCAGCCCCGGGTCTAACTATGGCTACACCTTC.

The chain couples TRBV7-3 to TRBJ2-7; TRBD1 agrees at 9 bases. Germline CDR1 reads SGHTA; CDR2 reads FQGTGA. The CDR3 is 15 amino acids. Trimming removed 2 bases from V and 3 bases from J; junction bases left unmatched: 5. This CDR3 reads CASSLGVDRGYEQYF. In DNA form, the CDR3 reads TGTGCCAGCAGCTTAGGGGTGGACAGGGGCTACGAGCAGTACTTC.

V and J are TRBV6-6 and TRBJ1-6; D uncertain. Germline loops: CDR1 MNHNY, CDR2 SVGAGI (reference sequence). The CDR3 has 13 residues. Trimming pared 4 bases from V and 7 bases from J, leaving 8 bases between. CDR3 bases: TGTGCCAGCAGTTGGATCGGGAATTCACCCCTCCACTTT. Translation gives CASSWIGNSPLHF.

The chain uses TRBV6-1 and TRBJ2-5; a weak D match, TRBD2 (6 bases). The CDR3 extends over 18 amino acids. Trimming removed 3 bases at V and 1 base at J, with 21 bases between. Per germline, CDR1 MNHNS and CDR2 SASEGT. The CDR3 is CASSDPRGRTHIQETQYF. The CDR3 bases are TGTGCCAGCAGTGACCCCCGGGGGAGGACTCACATCCAAGAGACCCAGTACTTC.

This chain links TRBV29-1 with TRBJ1-1; the D is unclear. V was shortened by 3 bases and J by 10 bases, with 9 bases between the two germline ends. Germline V CDR1 and CDR2: SQVTM, ANQGSEA. The length of the CDR3 is 10 residues. The chain's CDR3 is CSVERMSAFF. As DNA, the CDR3 is TGCAGCGTTGAGAGGATGTCAGCTTTCTTT.

The chain is built from TRBV7-6 and TRBJ2-2; 9 positions agree with TRBD2. V trimming: 1 base; J trimming: 3 bases; junction bases outside the gene matches: 3. The CDR3 runs to 16 residues. Germline V gives CDR1 SGHVS, CDR2 FNYEAQ. CDR3: CASSLGGRADTGELFF. Here the CDR3 DNA reads TGTGCCAGCAGCTTAGGCGGGAGGGCGGACACCGGGGAGCTGTTTTTT.

The chain uses TRBV28 and TRBJ1-6; maybe TRBD1 (6 bases). Trimming stripped 7 bases from V and 4 bases from J, with 8 bases between. CDR3 length: 13 residues. CDR1 is MDHEN, CDR2 SYDVKM, per germline. CDR3 sequence: CASKGGYNSPLHF. As DNA, the CDR3 is TGTGCCAGCAAGGGGGGGTATAATTCACCCCTCCACTTT.

This clone has just a few counts. This chain uses TRBV2 with TRBJ2-7; 10 nucleotides match TRBD2. This CDR3 has 14 residues. Trimming at V came to 7 bases and at J to 0 bases, leaving 3 bases not matched to a gene. The V gene's germline CDR1 is SNHLY and CDR2 FYNNEI. CDR3 nucleotides: TGTGCCAGCACTAGCGGGAGCCCCTCCTACGAGCAGTACTTC. Its protein product is CASTSGSPSYEQYF.

The genes are TRBV19 and TRBJ1-5; 8 bases are a match to TRBD1. Trimming cost V 2 bases and J 5 bases; bases outside gene matches: 8. There are 16 residues in the CDR3. The germline V gene encodes CDR1 LNHDA and CDR2 SQIVND (reference sequence). The CDR3 is CASSIIRDRRDQPQHF. The CDR3 region has the DNA TGTGCCAGTAGTATAATACGGGACAGGCGGGATCAGCCCCAGCATTTT.